This T cell receptor (beta chain) is from a study of T cells after yellow fever vaccination. 5'RACE template switching produced TCR cDNA carrying a universal primer site and UMIs. TCRdb reanalysed the 5' RACE reads using MiXCR and keeps one entry per CDR3 protein. Of some 400,000 distinct CDR3 sequences listed, under 20% are singletons. Study observations and caveats: Weaker overall was a secondary response that nonetheless peaked faster, on day 5 versus 15. Abundant bulk-derived clonotypes could contaminate FACS-sorted repertoires.

This clonotype was found many times. The antigen remains undetermined. The sequenced sample was PBMCs, obtained before the yellow fever booster vaccination. The clonotype originates from a man aged 18 to 30 who received the YFV17D yellow fever vaccine.

CDR3 loop: CASSSQGALGNEQFF. In DNA form, the CDR3 reads TGTGCCAGCAGCTCCCAGGGGGCGCTTGGCAATGAGCAGTTCTTC. V is TRBV6-5 and J is TRBJ2-1; TRBD1 matches at 8 bases. V shed 6 bases, J shed 6 bases, and the junction held 10 bases outside the gene matches. The CDR3 covers 15 residues. Germline CDR1 is MNHEY and CDR2 is SVGAGI.